The present T cell receptor beta chain was sequenced within a study of OX40 agonist ivuxolimab in advanced cancers. Here immunoSEQ multiplex PCR was the method, and the copy in TCRdb shows in-frame clones only, minus some. Altogether tens of thousands of clones are present, over 75% being singletons, with the ten largest covering over 1.1%. The CDR3 is 14 amino acids. Deletions cut 7 bases from V and 2 bases from J, with 15 bases between. Germline V gene sequence: CDR1 SQVTM, CDR2 ANQGSEA. Source: CD4+ or CD8+ T cells sorted from blood, taken in a trial of the OX40 agonist ivuxolimab. The chain employs TRBV29-1 and TRBJ1-5, with D possibly matching TRBD1 (6 bases). This sequence originates from an adult with an advanced solid tumor such as melanoma, head and neck, liver or kidney cancer. Here the CDR3 reads CSAAEGGGNQPQHF. As DNA, the CDR3 is TGCAGCGCCGCGGAGGGGGGAGGCAATCAGCCCCAGCATTTT.